These 16 T cell receptor beta chains were sequenced from one sample in a study of identical twins. MiXCR, applied by TCRdb to the 5' RACE reads, yields one record per CDR3 protein. Seen here are about 480,000 distinct CDR3 sequences, 12% to 15% observed once, and the top ten hold more than 0.5%. The same specimen was also included in a second study, on yellow fever vaccine responses in identical twins.

Sequences were obtained from CD4+ T cells sorted from blood. These receptors all come from a woman in her late teens or twenties in good health.

V gene TRBV12-3 or TRBV12-4 combines with J gene TRBJ2-7; D is unclear. Trimming removed 6 bases from V and 12 bases from J, with 15 bases in between. This CDR3 has 11 residues. The CDR3 DNA reads as TGTGCCAGCAGCCTCGGGCGAGGTCCGTACTTC. It yields the protein CASSLGRGPYF.

This clonotype was seen ten or more times. The V gene is TRBV5-1, the J gene TRBJ2-7; D might be TRBD1 (6 bases). The CDR3 contains 14 residues. Germline V gene sequence: CDR1 SGHRS, CDR2 YFSETQ. Trimming removed 7 bases at V and 5 bases at J, with 19 bases between. Written as DNA, the CDR3 is TGCGCCAGCCACCGGAATGGGACAAGGGACGAGCAGTACTTC. Protein product: CASHRNGTRDEQYF.

The V gene is TRBV11-2, the J gene TRBJ2-3; D may be TRBD2 (6 bases). The CDR3 is 15 amino acids. Trimming stripped 7 bases from V and 6 bases from J, with 20 bases between. Germline CDR1 SGHAT, CDR2 FQNNGV. DNA of the CDR3: TGTGCCAGCACCTCAGCCGGGGGAAGCGTGGATACGCAGTATTTT. This gives the protein CASTSAGGSVDTQYF.

This clonotype was counted between two and nine times. This chain joins TRBV20-1 and TRBJ1-1; 8 bases are a match to TRBD1. Per germline, CDR1 DFQATT and CDR2 SNEGSKA (reference sequence). Unmatched junction bases numbered 6, after V lost 2 bases and J lost 1 base. The CDR3 consists of 15 residues. The CDR3 reads CSARSDGTGNTEAFF. For the CDR3, the DNA is TGCAGTGCTAGATCCGATGGGACAGGGAACACTGAAGCTTTCTTT.

This clonotype was recorded a few times. The chain is built from TRBV5-6 and TRBJ2-3, with 10 positions matching TRBD2. Germline loops: CDR1 SGHDT, CDR2 YYEEEE. The CDR3 contains 16 residues. J lost 4 bases, V lost 5 bases, and 10 bases had no gene match. The CDR3 DNA sequence: TGTGCCAGCAGTCCTTTAGCGGGAGGTGTCCCAGATACGCAGTATTTT. Protein sequence: CASSPLAGGVPDTQYF.

This clonotype was recorded at least ten times. The CDR3 sequence is CASSLVAVGLFTDTQYF. CDR3 DNA: TGTGCCAGCAGCTTGGTTGCTGTGGGACTTTTCACAGATACGCAGTATTTT. This rearrangement joins TRBV11-2 to TRBJ2-3; D is possibly TRBD2 (6 bases). Looked up from germline, CDR1 is SGHAT and CDR2 is FQNNGV. This CDR3 is 17 amino acids long. Trimming stripped 3 bases from V and 2 bases from J, with 18 bases between. Looking up the rest from reference TRBV11-2 and TRBJ2-3 gives the full variable domain: EAGVAQSPRYKIIEKRQSVAFWCNPISGHATLYWYQQILGQGPKLLIQFQNNGVVDDSQLPKDRFSAERLKGVDSTLKIQPAKLEDSAVYLCASSLVAVGLFTDTQYFGPGTRLTVL.

This sequence joins TRBV29-1 and TRBJ2-1; unclear D gene. The CDR3 runs to 16 residues. Per the germline V gene, CDR1 is SQVTM and CDR2 is ANQGSEA. Trimming cost V 0 bases and J 3 bases, with 15 bases left between them. The DNA for the CDR3 is TGCAGCGTTGAAGACCCTAGTCCACTTTTCTACAATGAGCAGTTCTTC. Encoded protein: CSVEDPSPLFYNEQFF.

This clonotype was counted at least ten times. The chain employs TRBV14 and TRBJ2-3; 12 bases agree with TRBD2. CDR3 length: 16 residues. V trimming: 4 bases; J trimming: 0 bases; junction bases outside the gene matches: 2. The germline CDR1 and CDR2 sequences are SGHDN and FVKESK. The CDR3 nucleotides read TGTGCCAGCAGCCGTGGACTAGCGGGAAGCACAGATACGCAGTATTTT. Translating gives CASSRGLAGSTDTQYF.

This clonotype was detected many times. The chain's CDR3 is CSARPGQGNYNEQFF. CDR3 DNA sequence: TGCAGTGCTAGACCCGGGCAGGGAAACTACAATGAGCAGTTCTTC. This chain uses TRBV20-1 with TRBJ2-1; D perhaps matches TRBD1 (5 bases). From germline, CDR1 is DFQATT and CDR2 SNEGSKA (reference sequence). This CDR3 is 15 amino acids long. Trimming pared 2 bases from V and 3 bases from J, leaving 14 bases between.

A few counts support this clonotype. The rearrangement links TRBV6-5 to TRBJ1-2; no clear D. V was cut by 0 bases and J by 11 bases, with 7 bases left in between. Germline V gene lookup returns CDR1 MNHEY and CDR2 SVGAGI. The CDR3 is 11 amino acids. For the CDR3, the DNA is TGTGCCAGCAGTTACTCTGGGGTGTACACCTTC. Amino acids: CASSYSGVYTF.

This sequence joins TRBV5-1 and TRBJ1-6; D remains unclear. Trimming removed 0 bases at V and 7 bases at J, with 5 bases between. Germline V gene sequence: CDR1 SGHRS, CDR2 YFSETQ. This CDR3 spans 13 amino acids. The CDR3 nucleotides read TGCGCCAGCAGCTTGGTAGACAATTCACCCCTCCACTTT. Translated, it gives CASSLVDNSPLHF.

This clonotype occurred a few times. The chain carries TRBV28 and TRBJ2-1, with D perhaps TRBD2 (5 bases). CDR3 length: 16 amino acids. CDR1 is MDHEN, CDR2 SYDVKM, per germline. Trimming left V 3 bases short and J 8 bases short, with 20 bases between. The CDR3 loop reads CASSFATSGSSDEQFF. For the CDR3, the DNA is TGTGCCAGCAGTTTTGCTACTAGTGGCAGTTCTGATGAGCAGTTCTTC.

This clonotype was counted only a few times. The chain carries TRBV11-2 and TRBJ2-4; D gene unclear. With 1 base removed from V and 6 bases from J, the gap between germline ends came to 13 bases. Per the germline V gene, CDR1 is SGHAT and CDR2 is FQNNGV. The CDR3 covers 15 residues. CDR3 loop: CASSLGGVLGNIQYF. CDR3 nucleotide sequence: TGTGCCAGCAGCTTAGGTGGGGTTCTGGGAAACATTCAGTACTTC.

The CDR3 nucleotides are TGTGCCAGCAGTTCGGCCGGGACAGGGGGCAAGGAGCAGTACTTC. Amino acids: CASSSAGTGGKEQYF. The chain joins TRBV27 to TRBJ2-7, with TRBD1 matching over 12 bases. J lost 7 bases, V lost 4 bases, and 8 bases had no gene match. CDR1 and CDR2 from the germline V gene are MNHEY and SMNVEV (reference sequence). The CDR3 is 15 amino acids.

This clonotype came up a few times. The chain carries TRBV29-1 and TRBJ2-3; 7 bases are a match to TRBD1. The V segment lost 3 bases and the J segment 4 bases; nucleotides outside the gene matches: 1. There are 12 residues in the CDR3. The germline CDR1 and CDR2 sequences are SQVTM and ANQGSEA. In nucleotides, the CDR3 is TGCAGCGTTGAGACAGGGTCAGATACGCAGTATTTT. Translating it yields CSVETGSDTQYF.

CDR3: CASRQGLSPYGYTF. CDR3 sequence (DNA): TGTGCCAGCAGGCAGGGGTTATCACCCTATGGCTACACCTTC. The chain employs TRBV6-1 and TRBJ1-2, with D perhaps matching TRBD1 (6 bases). The CDR3 is 14 amino acids. Germline V CDR1 and CDR2: MNHNS, SASEGT. The V end was cut by 6 bases, the J end by 4 bases, with 15 bases between.